The rows below give T cell receptor beta chains drawn from one sample of a study of blood T cell repertoires in COVID-19. Clones were sequenced by immunoSEQ multiplex PCR, and TCRdb holds only the in-frame ones, with some missing. The sample includes some 96,000 clones, around four fifths of them seen just once. The material sequenced was peripheral blood. The receptors shown here come from a man in his sixties or seventies with active or convalescent COVID-19. Both conserved end residues are part of each CDR3. Fields, in order: clone size, J gene, V gene, D gene, CDR3 protein, CDR3 DNA. D genes are given only for firm matches. Expanded clones are given a class, and other clones once, few, many or no size at all.

NA | TRBJ2-3 | TRBV11-2 | TRBD2 | CASSPLPGGEGTDTQYF | TGTGCCAGCAGCCCACTCCCTGGGGGGGAGGGCACAGATACGCAGTATTTT
NA | TRBJ2-3 | TRBV7-2 | TRBD2 | CASSNNIAGSYTDTQYF | TGTGCCAGCAGCAATAACATAGCGGGGAGCTACACAGATACGCAGTATTTT
once | TRBJ2-7 | TRBV4-2 | NA | CASSPAVGLTEQYF | TGTGCCAGCAGCCCGGCCGTGGGGCTCACCGAGCAGTACTTC
NA | TRBJ2-2 | TRBV6-2/TRBV6-3 | TRBD1 | CASSYSSGQGARNTGELFF | TGTGCCAGCAGTTACTCGAGTGGACAGGGGGCGCGGAACACCGGGGAGCTGTTTTTT
NA | TRBJ1-2 | TRBV27 | TRBD1 | CASSLSDRAGYTF | TGTGCCAGCAGTTTAAGCGACAGGGCTGGCTACACCTTC
NA | TRBJ2-7 | TRBV7-3 | TRBD2 | CASSPPGSGSGSEQYF | TGTGCCAGCAGCCCTCCTGGAAGCGGGAGTGGCTCCGAGCAGTACTTC
NA | TRBJ2-2 | TRBV5-8 | TRBD2 | CASSSGLVNGYTGELFF | TGTGCCAGCAGCTCGGGACTAGTGAATGGGTACACCGGGGAGCTGTTTTTT
NA | TRBJ2-7 | TRBV6-4 | TRBD2 | CASRAPSGRSYEQYF | TGTGCCAGCAGGGCACCTAGCGGGAGGTCCTACGAGCAGTACTTC
NA | TRBJ1-1 | TRBV30 | NA | CAWSKRTEAFF | TGTGCCTGGAGTAAGAGGACTGAAGCTTTCTTT
NA | TRBJ2-1 | TRBV7-2 | NA | CASSLGGATYNEQFF | TGTGCCAGCAGCTTAGGGGGAGCCACCTACAATGAGCAGTTCTTC
once | TRBJ2-1 | TRBV12-3/TRBV12-4 | NA | CATTDYNEQFF | TGTGCCACGACAGACTACAATGAGCAGTTCTTC
NA | TRBJ2-7 | TRBV27 | TRBD1 | CASSPRGQSYEQYF | TGTGCCAGCAGTCCGAGGGGACAGTCCTACGAGCAGTACTTC
NA | TRBJ1-6 | TRBV3-1/TRBV3-2 | NA | CASSQLQGPWDSPLHF | TGTGCCAGCAGCCAACTACAGGGCCCATGGGATTCACCCCTCCACTTT
NA | TRBJ1-1 | TRBV5-5 | NA | CASSLGGEAFF | TGTGCCAGCAGCTTGGGAGGTGAAGCTTTCTTT
few | TRBJ2-7 | TRBV7-2 | NA | CASSLRGGATYEQYF | TGTGCCAGCAGCTTAAGGGGGGGGGCCACCTACGAGCAGTACTTC
NA | TRBJ2-3 | TRBV11-3 | NA | CASSPQGDTQYF | TGTGCCAGCAGCCCCCAGGGGGATACGCAGTATTTT
NA | TRBJ2-3 | TRBV5-1 | TRBD1 | CATHEGGQGLDTQYF | TGCGCCACCCACGAAGGCGGACAGGGATTAGATACGCAGTATTTT
NA | TRBJ2-1 | TRBV13 | NA | CASSPRVSSYNEQFF | TGTGCCAGCAGCCCCCGGGTGAGCTCCTACAATGAGCAGTTCTTC
NA | TRBJ2-5 | TRBV6-5 | TRBD1 | CASSYSLTGSETQYF | TGTGCCAGCAGTTACTCGTTGACAGGGTCGGAGACCCAGTACTTC
NA | TRBJ1-4 | TRBV6-6 | TRBD1 | CASSYADRDANEKLFF | TGTGCCAGCAGTTACGCAGACAGGGATGCTAATGAAAAACTGTTTTTT
few | TRBJ1-2 | TRBV5-4 | TRBD1 | CASSFGQAWSGYTF | TGTGCCAGCAGCTTCGGACAGGCATGGAGTGGCTACACCTTC
NA | TRBJ1-6 | TRBV12-3/TRBV12-4 | TRBD1 | CASSFGQGSPLHF | TGTGCCAGCAGTTTTGGACAGGGTTCACCCCTCCACTTT
NA | TRBJ2-7 | TRBV6-2/TRBV6-3 | NA | CASSYYIGGGYEQYF | TGTGCCAGCAGTTACTACATCGGGGGAGGCTACGAGCAGTACTTC